This T cell receptor beta chain was observed in a study of identical twins (TCRdb year 2016). In the study overall: The study deep-sequenced TCR alpha and beta repertoires from monozygotic twins, unrelated adults of various ages and cord blood to test whether fetal clonotypes persist. To rule out contamination, the twin experiments were replicated at different times with different library preparation protocols. Study-wide conclusions, independent of this receptor: Because the same donors could not be followed over many years, the conclusions relied on cross-sectional statistical analysis. Out-of-frame TCR alpha sharing in monozygotic twins was systematically underestimated by recombination models, whereas sharing between unrelated individuals was in agreement with the recombination models. The excess sharing between twins in beta out-of-frame sequences was weaker because fewer shared sequences reduced the signal-to-noise ratio. Abundant cord blood beta clonotypes had fewer insertions, young adult naive repertoires showed a similar but weaker trend, and memory repertoires showed no such trend. Invariant T cells such as MAIT and iNKT could partly confound zero-insertion analyses, although diverse VJ usage argued against such confounding for most clonotypes. Out-of-frame TCR alpha sequences shared between twins showed an excess of low generation-probability sequences compared with coincidental sharing between unrelated individuals.

The germline V gene (reference sequence) yields MNHNY for CDR1 and SVGAGI for CDR2. Reading from cysteine to phenylalanine, the CDR3 counts 15 amino acids. Left in the record is the CDR3 DNA by itself, 45 bases read in frame from the first base. Germline trimming: 2 bases from V, 10 bases from J; junction bases outside gene matches: 9. Only healthy Caucasian donors were included. This clonotype has only a few counts. The clone's antigen remains unknown. No per-base quality is available; no much larger clone lies one base away. Library method: 5' RACE. The listed sequencing device is Illumina HiSeq 2000. A universal primer binding site was added through template switching, and the final cDNA carried a unique molecular identifier so that TCR cDNA molecules could be counted accurately. Specific primers in the conserved constant-segment region were used to synthesize first-strand cDNA for the TCR alpha and beta chains. Each cDNA library was double barcoded, with a SMART-Mk sample barcode plus Illumina barcodes, to control for contamination. TruSeq adapter sequences, together with Illumina sample barcodes, were added in two successive PCR steps. TCR alpha and beta cDNA libraries were sequenced on the Illumina HiSeq platform with custom primers. For the original study's pipeline: MiGEC was used to process raw reads and extract unique molecular identifiers, and MiXCR was used to find CDR3 positions. For each individual, recombination models were inferred using an EM algorithm with the repgenHMM and IGoR tools. The tcR package in R was used for shared clonotype analysis, with sharing normalized by the product of cloneset sizes. Out-of-frame nonproductive sequences were analyzed to study raw recombination free of thymic and clonal selection effects. TCRdb reprocessed the public reads (quality trimming at Q25 with fastp, clone calling with MiXCR) and kept in-frame beta chains. Rows matching on CDR3 protein sequence are summarized as one entry with the most common DNA and genes. The V and J calls shown here were made by TCRdb, not taken from the authors' results. The sample contains about 1.7 million distinct CDR3 sequences, under 35% of them found a single time. The ten top clones hold about 0.27% of the sample.

The specimen sequenced was cord blood. The sequence is built from TRBV6-6 and TRBJ2-1; 9 junctional bases match TRBD2. The source of this sequence is a newborn girl in good health. The CDR3 is CASSYRGGGVQEQFF. The nucleotide sequence is given as TGTGCCAGCAGTTACAGGGGCGGGGGGGTACAGGAGCAGTTCTTC.